The clone carrying this TCR beta chain was detected once. As yet, its antigen is unknown. J lost 4 bases, V lost 7 bases, and 3 bases had no gene match. CDR3 length: 11 residues. The germline V gene encodes CDR1 SQVTM and CDR2 ANQGSEA. The data are from a study of T cell responses to AZD1222 COVID-19 vaccine. Findings and caveats of the study: Two doses of AZD1222 preceded a rise in Spike-specific TCR breadth and depth. Clonal diversity was possibly underestimated, and white British individuals and females predominated among donors.

Clones were sequenced by immunoSEQ multiplex PCR, and TCRdb holds only the in-frame ones, with some missing. The sample has under 200,000 clones; about 92% are singletons. This chain connects TRBV29-1 to TRBJ1-2; 7 bases line up with TRBD1. This clonotype originated in an adult who received the AZD1222 COVID-19 vaccine. The specimen was peripheral blood, collected 28 days after the second AZD1222 dose. The CDR3 sequence: CSGTGTYGYTF. CDR3 coding DNA: TGCAGCGGGACAGGTACCTATGGCTACACCTTC.